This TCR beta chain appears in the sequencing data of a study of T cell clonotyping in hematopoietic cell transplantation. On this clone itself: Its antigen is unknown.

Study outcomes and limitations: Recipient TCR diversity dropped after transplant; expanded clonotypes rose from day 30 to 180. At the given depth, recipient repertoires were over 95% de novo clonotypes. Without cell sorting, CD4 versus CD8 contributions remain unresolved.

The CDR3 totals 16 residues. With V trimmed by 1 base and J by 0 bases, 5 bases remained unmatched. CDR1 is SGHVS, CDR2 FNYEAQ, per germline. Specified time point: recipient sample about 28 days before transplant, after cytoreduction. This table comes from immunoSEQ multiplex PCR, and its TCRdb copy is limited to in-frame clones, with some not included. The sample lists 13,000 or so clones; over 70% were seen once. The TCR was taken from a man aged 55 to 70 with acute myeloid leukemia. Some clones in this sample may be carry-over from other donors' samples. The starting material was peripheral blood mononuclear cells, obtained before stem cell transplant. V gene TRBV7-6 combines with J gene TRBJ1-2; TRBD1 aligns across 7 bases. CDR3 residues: CASSLGDSPANYGYTF. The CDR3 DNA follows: TGTGCCAGCAGCTTAGGGGACAGTCCAGCTAACTATGGCTACACCTTC.